The T cell receptor beta chain under discussion was sequenced for a study of blood T cell repertoires in COVID-19. The CDR3 has 16 residues. Per germline, CDR1 LGHNA and CDR2 YNFKEQ. After removal of 0 bases from V and 6 bases from J, the junction contained 7 bases not matched to a gene. Repertoires were generated with immunoSEQ multiplex PCR, while TCRdb's copy carries only in-frame clones and drops some. The repertoire includes about 200,000 clones, 80% of them detected once, and 5.5% sits in the top ten. The specimen sequenced was peripheral blood. The chain uses TRBV4-2 and TRBJ2-1, with 8 bases lining up with TRBD2. This receptor was identified in a woman between 70 and 85 years old with acute or convalescent COVID-19. The CDR3 DNA follows: TGTGCCAGCAGCCAAGAAGCGGGAGAAGCCCTCAATGAGCAGTTCTTC. This gives the protein CASSQEAGEALNEQFF.